Here is one TCR beta chain with its context. The sample originates from a study of T cell changes during pregnancy in multiple sclerosis. TCRdb's table, derived via immunoSEQ multiplex PCR, lists solely in-frame clones and lacks some. The sample consists of tens of thousands of clones, roughly 92% of them appearing once. With V trimmed by 6 bases and J by 3 bases, 8 bases remained unmatched. Looked up from germline, CDR1 is MNHEY and CDR2 is SMNVEV (reference sequence). The CDR3 runs 16 residues. This TCR came from a female donor with multiple sclerosis, enrolled in a pregnancy study. Specimen: CD4+ T cells from peripheral blood mononuclear cells, collected before pregnancy. The chain is built from TRBV27 and TRBJ1-4, with 9 bases lining up with TRBD1. The CDR3 sequence: CASRLQGARANEKLFF. CDR3 nucleotides: TGTGCCAGCAGGCTACAGGGGGCGAGGGCTAATGAAAAACTGTTTTTT.